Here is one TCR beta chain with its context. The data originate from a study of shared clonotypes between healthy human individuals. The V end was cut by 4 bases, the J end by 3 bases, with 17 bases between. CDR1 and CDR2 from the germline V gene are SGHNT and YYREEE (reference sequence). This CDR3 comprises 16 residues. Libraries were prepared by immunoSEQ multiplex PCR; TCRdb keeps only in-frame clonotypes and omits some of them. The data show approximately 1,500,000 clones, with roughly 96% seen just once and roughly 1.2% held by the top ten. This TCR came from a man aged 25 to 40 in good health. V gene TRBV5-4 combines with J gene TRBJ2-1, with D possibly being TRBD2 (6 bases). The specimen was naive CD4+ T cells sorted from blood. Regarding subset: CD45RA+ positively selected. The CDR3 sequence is CASSVHGRRVYNEQFF. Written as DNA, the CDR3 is TGTGCCAGCAGCGTACACGGGAGAAGGGTCTACAATGAGCAGTTCTTC. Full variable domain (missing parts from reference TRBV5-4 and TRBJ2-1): ETGVTQSPTHLIKTRGQQVTLRCSSQSGHNTVSWYQQALGQGPQFIFQYYREEENGRGNFPPRFSGLQFPNYSSELNVNALELDDSALYLCASSVHGRRVYNEQFFGPGTRLTVL.